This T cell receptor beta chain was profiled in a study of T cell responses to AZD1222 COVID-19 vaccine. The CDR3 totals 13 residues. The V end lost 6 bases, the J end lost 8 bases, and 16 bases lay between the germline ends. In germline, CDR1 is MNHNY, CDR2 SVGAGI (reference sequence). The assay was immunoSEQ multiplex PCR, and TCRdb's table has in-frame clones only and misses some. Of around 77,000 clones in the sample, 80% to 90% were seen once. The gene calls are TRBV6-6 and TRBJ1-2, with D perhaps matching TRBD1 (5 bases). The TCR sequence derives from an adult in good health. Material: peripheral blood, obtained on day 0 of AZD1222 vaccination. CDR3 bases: TGTGCCAGCAGGAAGGGACCGACGACGGGCTACACCTTC. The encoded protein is CASRKGPTTGYTF.